This TCR beta chain was sequenced during a study of blood T cell repertoires in COVID-19. Turning to the study itself: Samples taken during acute and convalescent COVID-19 were collected in the United States, Italy and Spain. T cells, B-cell-depleted T cells, or PBMCs supplied cDNA or gDNA.

As originally analysed: Quantification of nucleated cells was approximated via reference gene primer amplification. Measured with immunoSEQ multiplex PCR; TCRdb has only the in-frame clones, and not every one. The V and J calls and clone size come from that table; D and trimming were worked out from the DNA. The sample has hundreds of thousands of clones; 83% are singletons. With 10 bases clipped from V and 1 base from J, the junction kept 6 bases outside the gene matches. The CDR3 contains 13 residues. CDR1 is SNHLY and CDR2 is FYNNEI in the germline V gene. Seattle cases were enrolled at active infection and followed longitudinally.

The chain has TRBV2 and TRBJ2-5, with 7 bases that match TRBD1. The clonotype comes from a woman aged 25 to 39 with COVID-19, enrolled during active disease. Sequencing was performed on peripheral blood. The CDR3 sequence: CATSRDSQETQYF. In nucleotides, the CDR3 is TGTGCCACCTCACGGGACAGCCAAGAGACCCAGTACTTC.